This TCR beta chain was identified in a study of shared clonotypes between healthy human individuals. A word on this clone: Its antigen is still unknown.

Study-wide results and caveats: About 5% was the fraction of naive CD4 clonotypes found shared across a few donors. Sorted-subset sequencing, rarefaction showed, was incomplete despite large depth.

The CDR3 spans 16 residues. Trimming took off 8 bases at V and 5 bases at J, with 24 bases between the two ends. The germline gives CDR1 WNHNN, CDR2 SYGVQD (reference sequence). Evenly divided among several immunoSEQ plates was the genomic DNA of each subset. Repertoires were generated with immunoSEQ multiplex PCR, while TCRdb's copy carries only in-frame clones and drops some. The table shows more than 2 million clones, with around 95% occurring only once. This TCR was sampled from a man aged 18 to 30 in good health. The chain couples TRBV10-1 to TRBJ1-2; D is unclear. Input material: naive CD4+ T cells sorted from blood. Documented subset: CD45RA+ positively selected. The CDR3 protein is CASPSTLSVPRYGYTF. The CDR3 DNA reads as TGCGCCAGCCCAAGTACCCTATCGGTCCCTAGGTATGGCTACACCTTC.